This T cell receptor beta chain comes out of a study of cytomegalovirus exposure and HLA in healthy donors. Comment on this clone: Its antigen is currently unknown.

Vbeta (60) and Jbeta (13) primers were used in the PCR. Profiled with immunoSEQ multiplex PCR; TCRdb holds only in-frame clones, not every one. The sample carries about 160,000 clones, 84% recorded once. Trimming cost V 3 bases and J 1 base; bases outside gene matches: 4. This CDR3 spans 15 amino acids. Germline V gene lookup returns CDR1 SGHRS and CDR2 YFSETQ. Study conclusions and caveats: Indistinguishable V segments, including TRBV6-2 and TRBV6-3, were excluded. It was confirmed in vitro that a few of the CMV-associated chains were specific for CMV antigens.

The receptor's source is a man aged 25 to 45 in good health and CMV-seronegative. Sequencing was performed on PBMCs. The chain carries TRBV5-1 and TRBJ2-5; 9 bases align to TRBD2. CDR3 loop: CASSSGLATQETQYF. CDR3 DNA: TGCGCCAGCAGCTCGGGACTAGCCACCCAAGAGACCCAGTACTTC.